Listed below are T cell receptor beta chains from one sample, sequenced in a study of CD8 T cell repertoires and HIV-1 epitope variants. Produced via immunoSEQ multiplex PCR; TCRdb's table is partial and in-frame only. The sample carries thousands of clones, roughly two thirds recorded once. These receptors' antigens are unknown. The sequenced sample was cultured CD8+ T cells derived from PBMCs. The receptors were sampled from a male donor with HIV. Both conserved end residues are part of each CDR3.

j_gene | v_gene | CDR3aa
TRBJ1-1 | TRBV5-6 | CASTLLGTEAFF
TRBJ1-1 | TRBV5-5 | CASSLPTGRVNTEAFF
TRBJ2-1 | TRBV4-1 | CASSPDRGSSYNEQFF
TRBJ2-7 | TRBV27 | CASSPEGRLSYEQYF
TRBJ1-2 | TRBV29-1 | CSVGTGASKGYTF
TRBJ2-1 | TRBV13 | CASSSESRNEQFF
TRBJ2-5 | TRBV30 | CAWSAVRETQYF
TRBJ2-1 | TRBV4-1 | CASSQDFPTERIYNEQFF
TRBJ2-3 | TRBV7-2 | CASSLDLDTQYF
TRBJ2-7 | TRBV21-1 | CASSKGGGEQYF
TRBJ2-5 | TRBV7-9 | CASSLPGQGLSKETQYF
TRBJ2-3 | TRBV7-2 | CASSPGQGNTDTQYF
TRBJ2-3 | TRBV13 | CASSRAHLAVNTDTQYF
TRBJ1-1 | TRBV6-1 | CASISRTTEAFF
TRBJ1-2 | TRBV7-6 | CASSGQGWNGYTF
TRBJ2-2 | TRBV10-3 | CAISTTGEGPAGELFF
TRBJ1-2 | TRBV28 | CASSLLYSINVPTRDGYTF
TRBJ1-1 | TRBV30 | CAWGRQGNTEAFF
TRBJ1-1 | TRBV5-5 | CASSLGHPNTEAFF
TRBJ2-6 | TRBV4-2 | CASSQEWRTTTAGANVLTF
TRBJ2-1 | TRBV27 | CASSLGQPPYNEQFF
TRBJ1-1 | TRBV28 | CASAIQGGDTEAFF
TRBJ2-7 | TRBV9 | CASSVEQGHEQYF
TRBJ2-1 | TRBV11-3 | CASSFEGGNEQFF
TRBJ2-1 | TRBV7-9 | CASSSPHSPRYNEQFF
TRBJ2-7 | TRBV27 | CASSVGQGSSYEQYF
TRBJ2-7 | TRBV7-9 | CASSHRDSLYEQYF
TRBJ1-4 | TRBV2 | CASSEADLPGERQDEKLFF
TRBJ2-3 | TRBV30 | CAWTPTSGGRDTQYF
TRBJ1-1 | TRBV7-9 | CASSPTGIAEAFF
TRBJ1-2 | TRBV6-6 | CASSYSLPGGADGYTF
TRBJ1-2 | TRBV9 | CASSFVGSGAYGYTF
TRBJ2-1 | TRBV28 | CASSLGQGLDEQFF
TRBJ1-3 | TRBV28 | CASSLLLAGTDSGNTIYF
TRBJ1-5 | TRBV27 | CASSLRGLQYSNQPQHF
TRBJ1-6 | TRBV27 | CASSLGRVSPLHF
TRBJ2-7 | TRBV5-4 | CASSPGPGDYEQYF
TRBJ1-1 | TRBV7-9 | CASSPPGQGWSEAFF
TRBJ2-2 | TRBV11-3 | CASSFPGTTGELFF
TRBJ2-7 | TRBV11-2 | CASGERGREQYF
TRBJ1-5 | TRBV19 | CASSIEWGGYQPQHF
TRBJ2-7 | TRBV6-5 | CASSYPTEYEQYF
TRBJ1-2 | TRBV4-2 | CASSQDFDSLTGYTF
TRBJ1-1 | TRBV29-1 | CSARTGDTEAFF
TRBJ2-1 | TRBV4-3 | CASSQLQGNEQFF
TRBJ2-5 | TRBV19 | CASSIISQETQYF
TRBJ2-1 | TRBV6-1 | CASSGDKRNNEQFF
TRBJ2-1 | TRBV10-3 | CAIGAERADEQFF
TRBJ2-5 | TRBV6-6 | CASSYLAGGDKRTQYF
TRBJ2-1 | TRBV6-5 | CASSYSPSGSHNEQFF